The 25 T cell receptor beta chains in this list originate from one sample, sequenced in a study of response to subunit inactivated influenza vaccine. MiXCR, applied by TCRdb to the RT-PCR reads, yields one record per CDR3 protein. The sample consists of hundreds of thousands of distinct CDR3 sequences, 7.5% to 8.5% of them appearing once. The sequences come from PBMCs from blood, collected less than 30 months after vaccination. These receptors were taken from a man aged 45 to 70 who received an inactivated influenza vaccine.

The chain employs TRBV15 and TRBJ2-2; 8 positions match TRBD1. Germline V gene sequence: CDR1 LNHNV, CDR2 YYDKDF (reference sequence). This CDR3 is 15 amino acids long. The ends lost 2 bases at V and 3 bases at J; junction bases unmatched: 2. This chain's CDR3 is CATSRYRGDTGELFF. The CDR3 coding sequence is TGTGCCACCAGCAGATACAGGGGGGACACCGGGGAGCTGTTTTTT.

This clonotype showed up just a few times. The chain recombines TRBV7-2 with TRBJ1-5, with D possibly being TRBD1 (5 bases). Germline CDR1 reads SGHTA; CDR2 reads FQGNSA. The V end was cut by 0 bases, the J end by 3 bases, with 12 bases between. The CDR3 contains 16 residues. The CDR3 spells CASSLAPGVSNQPQHF. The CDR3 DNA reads TGTGCCAGCAGCTTAGCCCCGGGGGTTTCCAATCAGCCCCAGCATTTT.

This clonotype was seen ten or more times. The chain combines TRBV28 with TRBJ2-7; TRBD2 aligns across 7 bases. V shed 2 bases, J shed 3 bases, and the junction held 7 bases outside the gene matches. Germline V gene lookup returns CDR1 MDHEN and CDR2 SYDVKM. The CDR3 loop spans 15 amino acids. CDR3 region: CASSLRASGNYEQYF. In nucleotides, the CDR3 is TGTGCCAGCAGTTTAAGGGCTAGCGGAAACTACGAGCAGTACTTC.

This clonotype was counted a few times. Here the CDR3 DNA reads TGTGCCATCACCATCGACAGGGAGGGTGGCTACACCTTC. Its translation: CAITIDREGGYTF. The chain uses TRBV10-3 and TRBJ1-2, with 7 bases aligning to TRBD1. The CDR3 is made up of 13 amino acids. The V segment lost 7 bases and the J segment 7 bases; nucleotides outside the gene matches: 9. Germline V lookup: CDR1 ENHRY, CDR2 SYGVKD.

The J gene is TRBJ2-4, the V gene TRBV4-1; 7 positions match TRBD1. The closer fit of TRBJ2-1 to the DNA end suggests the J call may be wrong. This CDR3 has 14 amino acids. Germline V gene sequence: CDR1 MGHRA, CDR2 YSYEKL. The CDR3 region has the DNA TGCGCCAGCAGCCAATCAACGGGACAGAACGTCCAGTTCTTC. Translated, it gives CASSQSTGQNVQFF.

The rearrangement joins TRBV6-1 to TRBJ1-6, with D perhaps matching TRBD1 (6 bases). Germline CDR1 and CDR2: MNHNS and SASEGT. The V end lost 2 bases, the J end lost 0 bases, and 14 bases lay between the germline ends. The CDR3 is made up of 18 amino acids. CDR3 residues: CASSEWTAKSSYNSPLHF. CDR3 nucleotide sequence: TGTGCCAGCAGTGAATGGACAGCGAAGAGCTCCTATAATTCACCCCTCCACTTT.

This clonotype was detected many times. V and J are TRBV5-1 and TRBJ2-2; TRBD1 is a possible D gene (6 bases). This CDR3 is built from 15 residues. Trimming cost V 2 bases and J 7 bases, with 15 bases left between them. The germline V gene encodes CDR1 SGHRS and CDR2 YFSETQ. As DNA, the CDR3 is TGCGCCAGCAGCTTTCCAGGGACACCCGGCGGGGAGCTGTTTTTT. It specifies CASSFPGTPGGELFF.

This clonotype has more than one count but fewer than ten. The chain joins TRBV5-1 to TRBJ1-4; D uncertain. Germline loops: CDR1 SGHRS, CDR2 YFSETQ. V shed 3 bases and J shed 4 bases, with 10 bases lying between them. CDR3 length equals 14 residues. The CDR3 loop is CASSSWGLNEKLFF. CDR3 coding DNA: TGCGCCAGCAGCTCCTGGGGTCTTAATGAAAAACTGTTTTTT.

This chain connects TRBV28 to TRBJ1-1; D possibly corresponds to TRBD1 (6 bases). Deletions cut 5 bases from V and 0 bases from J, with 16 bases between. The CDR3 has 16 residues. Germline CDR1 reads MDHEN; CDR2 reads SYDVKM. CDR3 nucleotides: TGTGCCAGCAGTGCCCGAGGACAGCCCATGAACACTGAAGCTTTCTTT. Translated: CASSARGQPMNTEAFF.

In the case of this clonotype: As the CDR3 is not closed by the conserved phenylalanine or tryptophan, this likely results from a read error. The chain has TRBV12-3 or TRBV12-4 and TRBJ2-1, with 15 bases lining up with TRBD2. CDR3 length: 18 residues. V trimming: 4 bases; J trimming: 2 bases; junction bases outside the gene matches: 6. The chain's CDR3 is CASSSRTSGGATYNEQFS. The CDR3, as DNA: TGTGCCAGCAGTTCCCGGACTAGCGGGGGGGCTACCTACAATGAGCAGTTCTCC.

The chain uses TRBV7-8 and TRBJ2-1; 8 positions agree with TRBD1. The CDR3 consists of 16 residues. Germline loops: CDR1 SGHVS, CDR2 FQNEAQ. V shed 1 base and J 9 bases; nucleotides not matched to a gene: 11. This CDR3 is CASSLVAGQGPSEQFF. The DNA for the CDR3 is TGTGCCAGCAGCTTAGTGGCAGGACAGGGACCCAGTGAGCAGTTCTTC.

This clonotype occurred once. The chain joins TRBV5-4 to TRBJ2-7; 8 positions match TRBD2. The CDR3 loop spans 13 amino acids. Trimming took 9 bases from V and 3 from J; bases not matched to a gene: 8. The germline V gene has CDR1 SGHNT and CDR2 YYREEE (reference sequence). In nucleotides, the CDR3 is TGTGCCATCGGGACTAGTCTGCTCTACGAGCAGTACTTC. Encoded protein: CAIGTSLLYEQYF.

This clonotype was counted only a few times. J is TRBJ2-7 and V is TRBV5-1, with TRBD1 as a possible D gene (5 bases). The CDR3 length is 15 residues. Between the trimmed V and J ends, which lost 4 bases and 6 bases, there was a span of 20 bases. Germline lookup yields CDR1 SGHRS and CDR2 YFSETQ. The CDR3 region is CASSPVNPQGSEQYF. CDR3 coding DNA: TGCGCCAGCAGCCCCGTAAATCCCCAGGGCTCCGAGCAGTACTTC.

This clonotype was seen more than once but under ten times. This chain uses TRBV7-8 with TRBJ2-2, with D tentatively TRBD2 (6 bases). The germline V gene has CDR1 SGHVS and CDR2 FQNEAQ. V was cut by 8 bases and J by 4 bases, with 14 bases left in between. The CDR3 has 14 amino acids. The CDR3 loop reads CASGGRRFTGELFF. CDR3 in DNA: TGTGCCAGCGGGGGGAGGAGGTTCACCGGGGAGCTGTTTTTT.

CDR3 amino acids: CASSSTGVSGEQFF. CDR3 sequence (DNA): TGTGCCAGCAGTTCGACGGGAGTATCGGGTGAGCAGTTCTTC. The rearrangement links TRBV25-1 to TRBJ2-1; tentatively, D is TRBD2 (6 bases). Trimming pared 5 bases from V and 9 bases from J, leaving 17 bases between. Germline CDR1 reads MGHDK; CDR2 reads SYGVNS. There are 14 residues in the CDR3.

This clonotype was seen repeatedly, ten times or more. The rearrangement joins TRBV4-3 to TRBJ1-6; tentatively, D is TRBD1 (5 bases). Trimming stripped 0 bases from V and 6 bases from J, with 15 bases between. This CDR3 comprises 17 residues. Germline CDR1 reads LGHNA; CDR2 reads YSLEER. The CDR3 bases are TGCGCCAGCAGCCAAGATCGGGGGGATCGGAGTAATTCACCCCTCCACTTT. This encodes CASSQDRGDRSNSPLHF.

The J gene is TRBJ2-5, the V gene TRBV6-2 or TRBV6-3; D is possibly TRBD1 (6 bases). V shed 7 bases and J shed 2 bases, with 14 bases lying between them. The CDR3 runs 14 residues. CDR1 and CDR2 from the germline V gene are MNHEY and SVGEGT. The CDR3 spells CASTQDRLQETQYF. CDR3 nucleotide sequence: TGTGCCAGCACCCAGGACAGATTACAAGAGACCCAGTACTTC.

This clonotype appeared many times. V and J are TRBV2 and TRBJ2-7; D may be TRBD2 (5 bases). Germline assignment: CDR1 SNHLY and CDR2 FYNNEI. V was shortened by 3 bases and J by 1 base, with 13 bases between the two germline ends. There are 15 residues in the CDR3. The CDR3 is CASSDGGLLSYEQYF. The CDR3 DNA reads TGTGCCAGCAGTGACGGCGGACTCCTGTCCTACGAGCAGTACTTC.

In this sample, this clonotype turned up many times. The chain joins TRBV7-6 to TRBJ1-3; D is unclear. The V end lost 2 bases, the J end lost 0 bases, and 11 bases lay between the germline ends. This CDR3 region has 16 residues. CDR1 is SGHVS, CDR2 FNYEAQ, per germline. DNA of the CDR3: TGTGCCAGCAGCTTATCCCCGGGCCTCTCTGGAAACACCATATATTTT. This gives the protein CASSLSPGLSGNTIYF.

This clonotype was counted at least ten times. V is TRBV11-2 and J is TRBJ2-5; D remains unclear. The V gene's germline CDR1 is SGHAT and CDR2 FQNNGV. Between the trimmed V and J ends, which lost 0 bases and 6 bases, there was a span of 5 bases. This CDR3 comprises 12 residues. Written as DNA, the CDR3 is TGTGCCAGCAGCTTAGATGTACAGACCCAGTACTTC. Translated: CASSLDVQTQYF.

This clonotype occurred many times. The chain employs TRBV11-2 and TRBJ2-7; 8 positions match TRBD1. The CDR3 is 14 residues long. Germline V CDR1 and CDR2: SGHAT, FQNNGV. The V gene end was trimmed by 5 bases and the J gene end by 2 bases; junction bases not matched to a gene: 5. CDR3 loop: CASSAGTGTYEQYF. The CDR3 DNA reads TGTGCCAGCAGCGCCGGGACAGGAACCTACGAGCAGTACTTC. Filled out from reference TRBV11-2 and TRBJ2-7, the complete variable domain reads EAGVAQSPRYKIIEKRQSVAFWCNPISGHATLYWYQQILGQGPKLLIQFQNNGVVDDSQLPKDRFSAERLKGVDSTLKIQPAKLEDSAVYLCASSAGTGTYEQYFGPGTRLTVT.

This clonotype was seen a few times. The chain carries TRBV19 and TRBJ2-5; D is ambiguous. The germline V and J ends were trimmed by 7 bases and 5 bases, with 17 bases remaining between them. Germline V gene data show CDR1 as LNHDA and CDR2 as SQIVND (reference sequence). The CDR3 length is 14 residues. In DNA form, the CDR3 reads TGTGCCAGTACCCCCGGACCATCTTTTGAGACCCAGTACTTC. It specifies CASTPGPSFETQYF.

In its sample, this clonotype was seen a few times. DNA of the CDR3: TGTGCCAGCAGTGTCGAGCACGCCGGACGTGGCTACACCTTC. Translating it yields CASSVEHAGRGYTF. V is TRBV2 and J is TRBJ1-2, with D unresolved. With 4 bases removed from V and 7 bases from J, the gap between germline ends came to 16 bases. Germline V gene sequence: CDR1 SNHLY, CDR2 FYNNEI. CDR3 length: 14 amino acids.

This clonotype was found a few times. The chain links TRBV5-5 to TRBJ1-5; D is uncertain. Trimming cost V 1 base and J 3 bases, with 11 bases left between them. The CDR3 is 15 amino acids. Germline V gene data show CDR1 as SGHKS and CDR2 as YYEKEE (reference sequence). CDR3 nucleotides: TGTGCCAGCAGCTTGTTCGGGAAAAACAATCAGCCCCAGCATTTT. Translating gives CASSLFGKNNQPQHF.

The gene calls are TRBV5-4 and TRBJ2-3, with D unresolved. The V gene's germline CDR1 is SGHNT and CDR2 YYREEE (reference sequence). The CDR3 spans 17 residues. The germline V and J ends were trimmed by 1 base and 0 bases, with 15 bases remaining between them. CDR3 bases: TGTGCCAGCAGCTTGCTTTGGGCGCAAGGAAGCACAGATACGCAGTATTTT. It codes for CASSLLWAQGSTDTQYF.